The following is a TCR beta chain sequence with its context. Its antigen is as yet unknown. The CDR3 runs to 15 residues. CDR1 and CDR2 from the germline V gene are SNHLY and FYNNEI. J lost 4 bases, V lost 6 bases, and 7 bases had no gene match. The entry originates in a study of shared clonotypes between healthy human individuals. Across the whole study: Donors had three CD4 naive, three CD4 memory, two CD8 naive and one CD8 memory plate apiece.

Clones were read by immunoSEQ multiplex PCR, and TCRdb kept only the in-frame ones, dropping some. The table records 600,000 to 750,000 clones, around 77% of them present only once. Into CD45RA+ naive and CD45RA-negative memory subsets, the CD4+ cells were split. Notes on the study in general: Owing to a small donor count, the genetic and exposure-history diversity represented was limited. Shared across a few donors were roughly 5% of the naive CD4 clonotypes.

Sample: memory CD4+ T cells sorted from blood. Specified subset: CD45RA-negative fraction. The J gene is TRBJ2-2, the V gene TRBV2; TRBD2 agrees at 8 bases. The receptor's source is a woman aged 25 to 39 in good health. The CDR3 coding sequence is TGTGCCAGCAGAGAAACTAGCGGTGGCACCGGGGAGCTGTTTTTT. It codes for CASRETSGGTGELFF. The full variable domain, rest sourced from reference TRBV2 and TRBJ2-2, is EPEVTQTPSHQVTQMGQEVILRCVPISNHLYFYWYRQILGQKVEFLVSFYNNEISEKSEIFDDQFSVERPDGSNFTLKIRSTKLEDSAMYFCASRETSGGTGELFFGEGSRLTVL.